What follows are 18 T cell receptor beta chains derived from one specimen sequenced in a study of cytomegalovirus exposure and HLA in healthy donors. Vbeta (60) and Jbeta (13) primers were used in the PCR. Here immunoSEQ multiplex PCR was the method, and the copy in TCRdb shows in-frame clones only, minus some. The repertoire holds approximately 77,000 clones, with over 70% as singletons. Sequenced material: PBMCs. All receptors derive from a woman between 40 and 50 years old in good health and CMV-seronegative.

CDR3 nucleotide sequence: TGTGCCAGTTGGGGGCAGATGAACACCGGGGAGCTGTTTTTT. This gives the protein CASWGQMNTGELFF. The chain uses TRBV2 and TRBJ2-2; D is perhaps TRBD1 (6 bases). The ends were cut back, 9 bases at V and 1 base at J, with 12 bases in the middle. Germline V gives CDR1 SNHLY, CDR2 FYNNEI. The CDR3 sequence is 14 residues long.

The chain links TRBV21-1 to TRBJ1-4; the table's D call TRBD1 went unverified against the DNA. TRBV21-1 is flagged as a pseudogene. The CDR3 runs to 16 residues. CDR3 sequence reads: CASSSRDRERGEKLFF. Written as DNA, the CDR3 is TGTGCCAGCAGCTCACGGGACAGGGAGAGGGGTGAAAAACTGTTTTTT.

CDR3 nucleotides: TGTGCCAGCAGTAAGGGGGGGGGCCGCGTCACCGGGGAGCTGTTTTTT. Encoded protein: CASSKGGGRVTGELFF. The chain uses TRBV2 and TRBJ2-2; possible D gene TRBD2, 7 bases. The length of the CDR3 is 16 residues. In germline, CDR1 is SNHLY, CDR2 FYNNEI. Trimming pared 5 bases from V and 4 bases from J, leaving 17 bases between.

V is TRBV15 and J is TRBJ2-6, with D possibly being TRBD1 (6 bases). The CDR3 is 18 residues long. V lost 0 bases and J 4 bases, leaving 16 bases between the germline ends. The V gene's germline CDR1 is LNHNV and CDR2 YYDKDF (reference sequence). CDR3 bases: TGTGCCACCAGCAGAGAAAATCTGGGGGCAGCCGGGGCCAACGTCCTGACTTTC. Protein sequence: CATSRENLGAAGANVLTF. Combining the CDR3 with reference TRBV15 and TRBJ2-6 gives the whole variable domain DAMVIQNPRYQVTQFGKPVTLSCSQTLNHNVMYWYQQKSSQAPKLLFHYYDKDFNNEADTPDNFQSRRPNTSFCFLDIRSPGLGDTAMYLCATSRENLGAAGANVLTFGAGSRLTVL.

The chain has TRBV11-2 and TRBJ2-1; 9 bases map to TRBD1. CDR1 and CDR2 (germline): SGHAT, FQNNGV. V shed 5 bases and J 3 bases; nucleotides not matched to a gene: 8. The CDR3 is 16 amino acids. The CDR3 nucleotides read TGTGCCAGCAGCGTTCCCGGGACAGGGTTCTACAATGAGCAGTTCTTC. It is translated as CASSVPGTGFYNEQFF.

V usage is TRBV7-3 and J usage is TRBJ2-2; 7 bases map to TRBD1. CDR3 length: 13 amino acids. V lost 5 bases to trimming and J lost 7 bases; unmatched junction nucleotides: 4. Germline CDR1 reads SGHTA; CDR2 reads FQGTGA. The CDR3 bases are TGTGCCAGCAGCCCCCGACAGGGCGGGGAGCTGTTTTTT. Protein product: CASSPRQGGELFF.

The CDR3 DNA sequence: TGTGCCACCAGCAGAGATCCAGACAGCCGGCAGCCCCAGCATTTT. Encoded protein: CATSRDPDSRQPQHF. This sequence joins TRBV15 and TRBJ1-5; TRBD1 is a possible D gene (5 bases). Germline loops: CDR1 LNHNV, CDR2 YYDKDF (reference sequence). V shed 0 bases and J shed 7 bases, with 13 bases lying between them. This CDR3 comprises 15 residues.

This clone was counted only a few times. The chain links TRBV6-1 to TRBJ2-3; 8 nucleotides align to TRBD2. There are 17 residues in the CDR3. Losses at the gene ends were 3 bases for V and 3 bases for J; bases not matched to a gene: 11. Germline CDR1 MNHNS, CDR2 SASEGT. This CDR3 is CASSDEWAGGGTDTQYF. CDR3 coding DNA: TGTGCCAGCAGTGACGAATGGGCGGGGGGCGGAACAGATACGCAGTATTTT.

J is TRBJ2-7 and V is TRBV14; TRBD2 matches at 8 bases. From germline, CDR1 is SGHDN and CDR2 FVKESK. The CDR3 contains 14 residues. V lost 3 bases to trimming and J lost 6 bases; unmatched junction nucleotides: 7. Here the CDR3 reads CASSHGTRMGEQYF. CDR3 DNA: TGTGCCAGCAGCCACGGGACTAGGATGGGCGAGCAGTACTTC.

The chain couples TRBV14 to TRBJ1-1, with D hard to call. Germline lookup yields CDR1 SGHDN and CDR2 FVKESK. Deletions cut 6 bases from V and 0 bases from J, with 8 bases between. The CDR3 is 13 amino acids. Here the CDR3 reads CASSRTMNTEAFF. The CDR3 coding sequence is TGTGCCAGCAGTCGTACAATGAACACTGAAGCTTTCTTT. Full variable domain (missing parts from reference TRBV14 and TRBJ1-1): EAGVTQFPSHSVIEKGQTVTLRCDPISGHDNLYWYRRVMGKEIKFLLHFVKESKQDESGMPNNRFLAERTGGTYSTLKVQPAELEDSGVYFCASSRTMNTEAFFGQGTRLTVV.

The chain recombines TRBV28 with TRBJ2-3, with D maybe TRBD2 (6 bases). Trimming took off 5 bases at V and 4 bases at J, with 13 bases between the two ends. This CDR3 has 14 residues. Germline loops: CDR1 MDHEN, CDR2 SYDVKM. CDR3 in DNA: TGTGCCAGCAGTCGGACGGGAGTATCAGATACGCAGTATTTT. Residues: CASSRTGVSDTQYF.

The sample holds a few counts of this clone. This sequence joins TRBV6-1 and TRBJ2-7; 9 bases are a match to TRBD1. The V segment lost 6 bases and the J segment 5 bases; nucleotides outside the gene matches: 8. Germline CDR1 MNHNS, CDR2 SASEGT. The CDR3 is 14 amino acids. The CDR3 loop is CASSRDREFDEQYF. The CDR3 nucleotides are TGTGCCAGCAGCCGGGACAGGGAGTTTGACGAGCAGTACTTC.

The DNA for the CDR3 is TGTGCCACCAGCAGAGATTCGGCTAGCGGGACCACAGATACGCAGTATTTT. Amino acids: CATSRDSASGTTDTQYF. J is TRBJ2-3 and V is TRBV15; 9 bases fit TRBD2. The CDR3 contains 17 residues. The germline CDR1 and CDR2 sequences are LNHNV and YYDKDF (reference sequence). V shed 0 bases and J 2 bases; nucleotides not matched to a gene: 6.

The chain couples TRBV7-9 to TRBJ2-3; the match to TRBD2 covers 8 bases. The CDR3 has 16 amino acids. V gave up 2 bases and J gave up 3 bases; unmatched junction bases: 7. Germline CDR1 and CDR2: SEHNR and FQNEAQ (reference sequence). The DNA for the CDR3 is TGTGCCAGCAGCTTATATCGGGGGGGGCTTACAGATACGCAGTATTTT. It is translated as CASSLYRGGLTDTQYF.

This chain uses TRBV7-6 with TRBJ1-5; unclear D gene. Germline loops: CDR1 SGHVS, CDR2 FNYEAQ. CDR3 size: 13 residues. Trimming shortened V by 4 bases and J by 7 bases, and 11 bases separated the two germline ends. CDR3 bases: TGTGCCAGCAGCTCAGCGCCTCGGCAGCCCCAGCATTTT. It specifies CASSSAPRQPQHF.

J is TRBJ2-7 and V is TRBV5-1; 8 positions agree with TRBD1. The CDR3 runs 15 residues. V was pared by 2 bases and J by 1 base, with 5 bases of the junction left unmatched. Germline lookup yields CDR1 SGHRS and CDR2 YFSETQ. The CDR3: CASSFNRGASYEQYF. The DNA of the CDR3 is TGCGCCAGCAGCTTTAACAGGGGGGCGTCCTACGAGCAGTACTTC.

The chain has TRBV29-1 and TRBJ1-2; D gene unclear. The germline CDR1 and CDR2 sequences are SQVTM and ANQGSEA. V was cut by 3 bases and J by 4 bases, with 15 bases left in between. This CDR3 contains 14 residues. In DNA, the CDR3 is TGCAGCGTTGAGATCGGGGAGGCGGTCTATGGCTACACCTTC. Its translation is CSVEIGEAVYGYTF.

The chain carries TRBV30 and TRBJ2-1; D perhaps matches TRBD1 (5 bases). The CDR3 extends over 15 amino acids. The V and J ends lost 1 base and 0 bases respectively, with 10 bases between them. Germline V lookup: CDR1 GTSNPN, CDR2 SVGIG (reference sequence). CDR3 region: CAWSGTDSSYNEQFF. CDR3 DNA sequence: TGTGCCTGGAGTGGGACCGACAGCTCCTACAATGAGCAGTTCTTC. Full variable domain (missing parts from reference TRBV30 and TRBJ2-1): SQTIHQWPATLVQPVGSPLSLECTVEGTSNPNLYWYRQAAGRGLQLLFYSVGIGQISSEVPQNLSASRPQDRQFILSSKKLLLSDSGFYLCAWSGTDSSYNEQFFGPGTRLTVL.